The rows below give T cell receptor beta chains drawn from one sample of a study of cytomegalovirus exposure and HLA in healthy donors. Sequencing was performed with immunoSEQ multiplex PCR; in TCRdb, only in-frame clones are kept and a portion is missing. The repertoire consists of 150,000 to 200,000 clones, with around 82% occurring once and the leading ten covering 2.5% to 3%. The sequenced material came from PBMCs. The receptor source for this set is a woman between 18 and 30 years old in good health and CMV-seropositive. Both conserved end residues are part of each CDR3. A D gene is named only where the DNA matches it firmly. Some rows have no size entry. The others give once, few or many, or a class for an expanded clone.

CDR3,DNA,D,length,V,J,size
CASSSGTGADEQYF,TGTGCCAGTAGTTCCGGGACAGGGGCGGACGAGCAGTACTTC,TRBD1,14,TRBV19,TRBJ2-7,.
CASGSDPSVAEAFF,TGTGCCAGCGGGAGCGATCCCTCGGTCGCTGAAGCTTTCTTT,.,14,TRBV21-1,TRBJ1-1,once
CASSAEGFAGELFF,TGTGCCAGCAGTGCGGAGGGTTTCGCCGGGGAGCTGTTTTTT,.,14,TRBV2,TRBJ2-2,once
CSAALGEGQYF,TGCAGCGCAGCCCTCGGGGAAGGGCAGTACTTC,.,11,TRBV29-1,TRBJ2-7,.
CTSSLSGTSGGWETQYF,TGCACCAGCAGCCTCTCAGGCACTAGCGGGGGGTGGGAGACCCAGTACTTC,.,17,TRBV1,TRBJ2-5,.
CASSTGWYEQYF,TGTGCCAGCAGTACGGGGTGGTACGAGCAGTACTTC,.,12,TRBV6-6,TRBJ2-7,.
CASTSLRGGGEKLFF,TGTGCCAGCACCTCCTTAAGAGGGGGCGGTGAAAAACTGTTTTTT,TRBD1,15,TRBV7-2,TRBJ1-4,.
CASSQDRQNSPLHF,TGCGCCAGCAGCCAAGATCGACAGAATTCACCCCTCCACTTT,.,14,TRBV4-1,TRBJ1-6,.
CASREHGTDTQYF,TGTGCCAGCCGGGAGCACGGCACAGATACGCAGTATTTT,.,13,TRBV7-7,TRBJ2-3,.
CASSSTGAGTEAFF,TGTGCCAGCAGTTCGACAGGGGCGGGCACTGAAGCTTTCTTT,TRBD1,14,TRBV6-6,TRBJ1-1,once
CASRTGYEQYF,TGTGCCAGCAGGACAGGTTACGAGCAGTACTTC,.,11,TRBV6-1,TRBJ2-7,.
CASSLQGVPPGNTIYF,TGTGCCAGCAGCCTCCAGGGGGTCCCGCCTGGAAACACCATATATTTT,TRBD1,16,TRBV5-4,TRBJ1-3,.
CASSDRRDSPLHF,TGTGCCAGCAGTGACAGGAGGGATTCACCCCTCCACTTT,.,13,TRBV6-4,TRBJ1-6,.
CASSDRWLDTGELFF,TGTGCCAGCAGTGACAGATGGCTGGACACCGGGGAGCTGTTTTTT,.,15,TRBV14,TRBJ2-2,.
CASSPDYGYTF,TGTGCCAGCAGCCCCGACTATGGCTACACCTTC,.,11,TRBV6-6,TRBJ1-2,.
CAIRARGTEAFF,TGTGCCATCAGGGCCCGAGGGACTGAAGCTTTCTTT,.,12,TRBV10-3,TRBJ1-1,.
CASSLWTSGGIGELFF,TGTGCCAGCAGTTTATGGACTAGCGGGGGAATCGGGGAGCTGTTTTTT,TRBD2,16,TRBV27,TRBJ2-2,.
CASSSPKTGVILDEQYF,TGTGCCAGCAGCTCGCCCAAAACAGGGGTAATTCTCGACGAGCAGTACTTC,TRBD1,17,TRBV5-4,TRBJ2-7,.
CASGEGARYGYTF,TGTGCCAGCGGAGAGGGGGCAAGATATGGCTACACCTTC,TRBD1,13,TRBV27,TRBJ1-2,.
CASSQDMAGGTDTQYF,TGTGCCAGCAGCCAAGATATGGCGGGGGGCACAGATACGCAGTATTTT,TRBD2,16,TRBV4-2,TRBJ2-3,.
CASSLSGSGQGNGETQYF,TGTGCCAGCAGCTTATCTGGATCGGGACAGGGAAATGGGGAGACCCAGTACTTC,TRBD1,18,TRBV7-7,TRBJ2-5,.
CASSLPGTGGTFF,TGTGCCAGCAGTCTCCCCGGGACAGGGGGGACTTTCTTT,TRBD1,13,TRBV27,TRBJ1-1,.
CASSNSYGYTF,TGTGCCAGCAGTAACAGCTATGGCTACACCTTC,.,11,TRBV6-1,TRBJ1-2,.
CASSIIPVNEQFF,TGTGCCAGTAGTATAATTCCCGTGAATGAGCAGTTCTTC,.,13,TRBV19,TRBJ2-1,.
CASSQDLRTGGSYEQYF,TGTGCCAGCAGCCAAGATTTGAGAACAGGTGGCTCCTACGAGCAGTACTTC,.,17,TRBV4-2,TRBJ2-7,once
CASRSRDRVPGELFF,TGTGCCAGCAGGAGCCGGGACAGGGTTCCTGGGGAGCTGTTTTTT,TRBD1,15,TRBV27,TRBJ2-2,.
CASRAGGATDTQYF,TGTGCCAGCAGGGCAGGGGGCGCGACAGATACGCAGTATTTT,TRBD1,14,TRBV7-3,TRBJ2-3,.
CASSREGASTNEKLFF,TGTGCCAGCTCCCGTGAGGGGGCAAGCACTAATGAAAAACTGTTTTTT,TRBD1,16,TRBV18,TRBJ1-4,.
CASSVAPLAGDTDTQYF,TGTGCCAGCAGCGTAGCTCCCCTAGCGGGGGACACAGATACGCAGTATTTT,TRBD2,17,TRBV9,TRBJ2-3,.
CASSQDLGSGGSPLHF,TGCGCCAGCAGCCAAGATCTCGGGTCGGGGGGTTCACCCCTCCACTTT,.,16,TRBV4-3,TRBJ1-6,.
CASSTRVRSYEQYF,TGTGCCAGCAGCACACGGGTCCGCTCCTACGAGCAGTACTTC,.,14,TRBV7-2,TRBJ2-7,.
CASSLAAHRKPNTGELFF,TGTGCCAGCAGCCTCGCCGCCCACAGGAAACCTAACACCGGGGAGCTGTTTTTT,.,18,TRBV2,TRBJ2-2,.
CASSSGAWGYTF,TGTGCCAGCAGCTCAGGGGCATGGGGCTACACCTTC,.,12,TRBV9,TRBJ1-2,.
CASSPYDSVTYNEQFF,TGCGCCAGCAGCCCATATGACAGCGTGACCTACAATGAGCAGTTCTTC,.,16,TRBV4-1,TRBJ2-1,.
CASSLKLAGVSSYNEQFF,TGTGCCAGCAGCTTAAAACTAGCGGGGGTGAGCTCCTACAATGAGCAGTTCTTC,TRBD2,18,TRBV11-2,TRBJ2-1,few
CASSLGSGVSGELFF,TGTGCCAGCAGCTTGGGTAGCGGGGTTAGCGGGGAGCTGTTTTTT,TRBD2,15,TRBV5-4,TRBJ2-2,once
CASRLQTGVNEQFF,TGTGCCAGCAGGCTTCAGACAGGAGTCAATGAGCAGTTCTTC,.,14,TRBV2,TRBJ2-1,.
CASSQAGDRTNQPQHF,TGCGCCAGCAGCCAAGCCGGCGACCGGACAAATCAGCCCCAGCATTTT,.,16,TRBV4-1,TRBJ1-5,.
CASSQALTGAASGNTIYF,TGTGCCAGCAGCCAGGCCCTCACAGGGGCCGCTTCTGGAAACACCATATATTTT,TRBD1,18,TRBV14,TRBJ1-3,.
CAISTSAGAGGPGDTQYF,TGTGCCATCAGTACGAGCGCTGGGGCGGGGGGGCCCGGAGATACGCAGTATTTT,TRBD2,18,TRBV10-3,TRBJ2-3,.
CASTAGQGGPYGYTF,TGTGCCAGCACCGCAGGACAGGGGGGCCCTTATGGCTACACCTTC,TRBD1,15,TRBV6-1,TRBJ1-2,.
CASSSEPGNTIYF,TGTGCCAGCAGCTCTGAGCCTGGAAACACCATATATTTT,.,13,TRBV7-3,TRBJ1-3,once
CATSRDLSRTETFF,TGTGCCACCAGCAGAGATCTCAGTAGGACAGAGACTTTCTTT,.,14,TRBV15,TRBJ1-1,.
CASSIAGTGNNEQFF,TGCGCCAGCAGCATAGCCGGGACAGGGAACAATGAGCAGTTCTTC,TRBD1,15,TRBV5-1,TRBJ2-1,.
CASSLGQGAGGYTF,TGTGCCAGCAGCCTGGGACAGGGGGCCGGTGGCTACACCTTC,TRBD1,14,TRBV28,TRBJ1-2,.
CASEKGTSSGNTIYF,TGTGCCAGCGAGAAGGGGACTTCCTCTGGAAACACCATATATTTT,.,15,TRBV2,TRBJ1-3,.
CASSVQRTVSSEDGYTF,TGTGCCAGCAGCGTACAGCGGACAGTCTCTTCTGAGGATGGCTACACCTTC,.,17,TRBV9,TRBJ1-2,.
CASSVGVRDSGVSSYEQYF,TGTGCCAGCAGCGTAGGCGTTCGGGATAGCGGGGTTTCTTCCTACGAGCAGTACTTC,TRBD2,19,TRBV9,TRBJ2-7,.
CASSFGGQDEQFF,TGTGCCAGCAGCTTTGGGGGCCAGGATGAGCAGTTCTTC,.,13,TRBV7-3,TRBJ2-1,.
CASSPGLAGETQYF,TGTGCCAGCAGCCCGGGACTAGCCGGGGAGACCCAGTACTTC,TRBD2,14,TRBV7-9,TRBJ2-5,.
CATSSLPGSLAKNIQYF,TGTGCCACCAGCTCCCTTCCGGGTTCACTAGCCAAAAACATTCAGTACTTC,.,17,TRBV15,TRBJ2-4,.